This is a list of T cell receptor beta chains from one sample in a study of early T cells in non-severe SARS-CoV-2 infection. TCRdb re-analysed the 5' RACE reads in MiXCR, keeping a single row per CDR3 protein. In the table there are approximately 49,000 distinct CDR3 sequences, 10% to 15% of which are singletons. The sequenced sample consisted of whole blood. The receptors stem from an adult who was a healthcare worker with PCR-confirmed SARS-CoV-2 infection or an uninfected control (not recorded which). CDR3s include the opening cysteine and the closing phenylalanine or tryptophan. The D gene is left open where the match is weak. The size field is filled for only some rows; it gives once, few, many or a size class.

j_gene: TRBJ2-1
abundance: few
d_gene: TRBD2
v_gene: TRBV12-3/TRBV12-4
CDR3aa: CASSSWTSGDNEQFF

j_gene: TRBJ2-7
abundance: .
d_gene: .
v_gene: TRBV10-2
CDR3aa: CASASLPNEQYF

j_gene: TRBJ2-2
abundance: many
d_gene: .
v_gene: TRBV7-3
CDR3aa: CASSPSPGVGELFF

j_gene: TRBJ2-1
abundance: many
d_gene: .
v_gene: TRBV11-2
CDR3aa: CASSLKGSGGQRDEQFF

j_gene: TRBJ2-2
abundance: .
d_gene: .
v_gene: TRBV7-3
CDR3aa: CASSPRRAQNTGELFF

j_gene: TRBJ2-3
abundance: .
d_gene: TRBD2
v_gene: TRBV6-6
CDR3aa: CASRLAGGGTDTQYF

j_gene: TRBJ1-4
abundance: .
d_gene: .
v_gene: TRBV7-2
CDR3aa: CASSLDNGGEKLFF

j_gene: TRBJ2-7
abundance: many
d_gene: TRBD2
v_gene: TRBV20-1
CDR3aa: CSVSGGVWDEQYF

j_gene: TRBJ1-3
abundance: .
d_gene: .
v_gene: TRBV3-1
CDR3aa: CASSQGRTSGNTIYF

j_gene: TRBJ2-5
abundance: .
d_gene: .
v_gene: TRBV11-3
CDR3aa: CASSLDFDGETQYF

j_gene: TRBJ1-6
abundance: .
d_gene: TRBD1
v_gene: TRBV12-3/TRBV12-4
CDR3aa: CASSLGTGYSPLHF

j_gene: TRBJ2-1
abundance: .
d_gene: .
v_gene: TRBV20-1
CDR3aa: CSARDRRAVANEQFF

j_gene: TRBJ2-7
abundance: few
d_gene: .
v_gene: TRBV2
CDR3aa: CASAMYEQYF

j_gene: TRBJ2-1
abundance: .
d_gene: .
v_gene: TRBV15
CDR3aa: CATSTDRGITYNEQFF

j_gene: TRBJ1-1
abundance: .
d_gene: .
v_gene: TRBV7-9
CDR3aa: CASTQSNTEAFF

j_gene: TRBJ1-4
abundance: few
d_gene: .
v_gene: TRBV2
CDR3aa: CAISQMRTDLATNEKLFF

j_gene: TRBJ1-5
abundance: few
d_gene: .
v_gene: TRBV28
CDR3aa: CASSLANQPQHF

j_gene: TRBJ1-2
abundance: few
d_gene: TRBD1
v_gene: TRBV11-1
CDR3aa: CASSDRRTGSGYTF

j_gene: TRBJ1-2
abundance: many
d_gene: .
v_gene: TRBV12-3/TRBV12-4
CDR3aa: CASSRQGRDGYTF

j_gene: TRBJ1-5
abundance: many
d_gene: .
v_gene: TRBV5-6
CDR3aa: CASSFWAEQPQHF

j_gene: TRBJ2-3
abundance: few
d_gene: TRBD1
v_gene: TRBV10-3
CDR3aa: CAISRDSSTDTQYF

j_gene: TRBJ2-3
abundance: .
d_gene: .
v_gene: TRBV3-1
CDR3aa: CASSQAGTGTDTQYF

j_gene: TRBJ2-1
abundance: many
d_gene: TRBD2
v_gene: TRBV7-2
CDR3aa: CASSLSGSSYNEQFF

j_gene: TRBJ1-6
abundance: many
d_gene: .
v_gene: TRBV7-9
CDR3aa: CASSSARGNSPLHF

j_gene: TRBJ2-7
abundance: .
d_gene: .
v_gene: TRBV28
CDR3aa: CASSGTFREQYF

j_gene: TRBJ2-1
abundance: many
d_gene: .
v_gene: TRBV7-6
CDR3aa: CASSLVGVRGGEQFF

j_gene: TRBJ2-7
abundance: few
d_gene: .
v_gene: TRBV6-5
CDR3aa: CASSRGTATTYEQYF

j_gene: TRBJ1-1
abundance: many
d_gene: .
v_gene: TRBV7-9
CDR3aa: CASSLTMGDKEAFF

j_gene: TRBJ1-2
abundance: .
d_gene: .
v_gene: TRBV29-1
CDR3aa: CSVEDLGAHNGYTF

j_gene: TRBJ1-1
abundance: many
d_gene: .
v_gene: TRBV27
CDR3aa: CASSPPVGNTEAFF

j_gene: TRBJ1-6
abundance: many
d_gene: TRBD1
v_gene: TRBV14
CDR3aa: CASSRLGTANSPLHF

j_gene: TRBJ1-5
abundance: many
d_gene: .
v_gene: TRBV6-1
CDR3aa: CASSETKGSVSNQPQHF

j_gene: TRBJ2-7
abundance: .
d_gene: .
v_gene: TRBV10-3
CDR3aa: CAISLTPADEQYF

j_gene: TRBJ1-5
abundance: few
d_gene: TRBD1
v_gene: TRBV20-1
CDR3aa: CSARGRDRNQPQHF

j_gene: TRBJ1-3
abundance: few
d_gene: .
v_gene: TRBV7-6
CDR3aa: CASSPQDAGNTIYF

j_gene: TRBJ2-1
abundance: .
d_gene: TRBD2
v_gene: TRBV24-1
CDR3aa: CATSGTSGDSYNEQFF

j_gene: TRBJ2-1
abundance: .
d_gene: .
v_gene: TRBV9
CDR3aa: CASSGQGQVFNSNEQFF

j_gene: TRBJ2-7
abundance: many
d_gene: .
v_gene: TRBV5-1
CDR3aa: CASSLEGTQGHEQYF

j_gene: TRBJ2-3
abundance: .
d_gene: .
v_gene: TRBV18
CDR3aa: CASSPLGADDTQYF

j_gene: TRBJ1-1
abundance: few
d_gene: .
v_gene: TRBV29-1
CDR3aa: CSVTVNTEAFF

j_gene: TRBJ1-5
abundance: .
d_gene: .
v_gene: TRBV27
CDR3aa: CASSPSGTGASNQPQHF

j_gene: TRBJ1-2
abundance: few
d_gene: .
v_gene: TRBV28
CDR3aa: CASSPLGSNYGYTF

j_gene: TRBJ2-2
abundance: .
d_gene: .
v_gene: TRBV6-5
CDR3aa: CASRAGGPGTGELFF

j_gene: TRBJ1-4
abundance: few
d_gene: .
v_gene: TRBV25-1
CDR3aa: CASSDPALQGQKLFF

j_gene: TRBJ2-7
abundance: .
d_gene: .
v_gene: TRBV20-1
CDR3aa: CSASGGASYEQYF

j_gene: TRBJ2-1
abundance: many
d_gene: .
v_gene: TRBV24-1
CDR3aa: CATSDKTGPLTEQFF

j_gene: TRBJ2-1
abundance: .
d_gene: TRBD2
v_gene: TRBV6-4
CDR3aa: CASSPLAGGFNEQFF

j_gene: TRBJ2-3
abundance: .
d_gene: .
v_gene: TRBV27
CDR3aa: CASSLSRTGTDTQYF

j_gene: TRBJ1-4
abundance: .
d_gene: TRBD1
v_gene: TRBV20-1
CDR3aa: CSAQGENEKLFF

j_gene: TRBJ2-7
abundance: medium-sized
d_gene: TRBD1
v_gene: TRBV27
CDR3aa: CASSLVGGPYEQYF

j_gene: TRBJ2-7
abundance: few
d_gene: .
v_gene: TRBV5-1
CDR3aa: CASRWEDRKYF

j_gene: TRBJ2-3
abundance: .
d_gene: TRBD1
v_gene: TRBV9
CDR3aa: CASSRLQGASTDTQYF

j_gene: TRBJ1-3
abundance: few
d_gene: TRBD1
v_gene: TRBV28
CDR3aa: CASSFPHDRGSGNTIYF

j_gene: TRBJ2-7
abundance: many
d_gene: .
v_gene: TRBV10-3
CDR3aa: CAISVAESYEQYF